This is a list of T cell receptor beta chains from one sample in a study of blood T cell repertoires in COVID-19. Sequencing used immunoSEQ multiplex PCR; TCRdb keeps in-frame clones, though not all of them. The top ten hold 8% of the sample, which has 120,000 to 150,000 clones, 80% to 90% seen once. The sample comprised peripheral blood. The receptor source for this set is a woman in her sixties or seventies with COVID-19, enrolled during active disease. The CDR3 runs from the conserved cysteine through the conserved F or W. D genes are given only for firm matches. Some rows mark clone size as missing; the rest say once, few, many or name a class of expanded clone.

size	V	J	D	CDR3	DNA
.	TRBV19	TRBJ1-2	TRBD1	CASSPWDRQNYGYTF	TGTGCCAGTAGTCCCTGGGACAGGCAAAACTATGGCTACACCTTC
.	TRBV7-2	TRBJ2-5	TRBD1	CASSPGQGRETQYF	TGTGCCAGCAGCCCTGGACAGGGGAGGGAGACCCAGTACTTC
.	TRBV5-6	TRBJ2-3	TRBD2	CASSGLTSGGGTDTQYF	TGTGCCAGCAGCGGGCTAACTAGCGGGGGTGGCACAGATACGCAGTATTTT
.	TRBV19	TRBJ2-1	TRBD2	CASSRLLAGANEQFF	TGTGCCAGTAGTCGCCTTCTAGCGGGGGCGAATGAGCAGTTCTTC
once	TRBV15	TRBJ2-5	TRBD2	CATSGRLAGGETQYF	TGTGCCACCAGCGGAAGACTAGCGGGGGGAGAGACCCAGTACTTC
.	TRBV5-7	TRBJ1-2	.	CASSPPTDPYGYTF	TGTGCCAGCAGTCCCCCGACAGATCCCTATGGCTACACCTTC
.	TRBV7-9	TRBJ1-2	TRBD1	CASSWGTGTNYGYTF	TGTGCCAGCAGCTGGGGGACAGGGACTAACTATGGCTACACCTTC
.	TRBV3-1/TRBV3-2	TRBJ2-4	.	CASSQDAGGNIQYF	TGTGCCAGCAGCCAAGATGCTGGAGGCAACATTCAGTACTTC
.	TRBV19	TRBJ1-1	.	CASSKGEGGTEAFF	TGTGCCAGTAGTAAAGGGGAGGGAGGCACTGAAGCTTTCTTT
.	TRBV10-1	TRBJ1-5	.	CASSDDGNQPQHF	TGCGCCAGCAGTGACGACGGGAATCAGCCCCAGCATTTT
.	TRBV9	TRBJ1-2	.	CASSVAGSNYGYTF	TGTGCCAGCAGCGTAGCGGGATCTAACTATGGCTACACCTTC
.	TRBV6-4	TRBJ2-3	.	CASSVSGGTDTQYF	TGTGCCAGCAGTGTATCTGGGGGGACAGATACGCAGTATTTT